Below are 9 T cell receptor beta chains sequenced from a single sample in a study of OX40 agonist ivuxolimab in advanced cancers. Clones were sequenced by immunoSEQ multiplex PCR, and TCRdb holds only the in-frame ones, with some missing. The sample records about 34,000 clones, 82% being singletons. The sequencing used CD4+ or CD8+ T cells sorted from blood, collected in a trial of the OX40 agonist ivuxolimab. The source of these receptors is an adult with an advanced solid tumor such as melanoma, head and neck, liver or kidney cancer.

The genes are TRBV18 and TRBJ1-4; D might be TRBD1 (5 bases). Trimming cost V 5 bases and J 7 bases, with 11 bases left between them. This CDR3 has 13 amino acids. The germline V gene encodes CDR1 KGHSH and CDR2 LQKENI. CDR3 sequence: CASSAEGVEKLFF. The CDR3 region has the DNA TGTGCCAGCTCAGCCGAAGGGGTTGAAAAACTGTTTTTT.

This chain uses TRBV6-5 with TRBJ1-6; 7 bases agree with TRBD1. V lost 7 bases, J lost 8 bases, and 8 bases stayed unmatched. CDR1 is MNHEY, CDR2 SVGAGI, per germline. The CDR3 contains 14 residues. The CDR3 nucleotides are TGTGCCAGCAATAACAGGGGAGGGGATTCACCCCTCCACTTT. Translated, it gives CASNNRGGDSPLHF.

This sequence joins TRBV5-1 and TRBJ1-4, with 7 bases aligning to TRBD1. The V gene end was trimmed by 4 bases and the J gene end by 3 bases; junction bases not matched to a gene: 6. Germline CDR1 SGHRS, CDR2 YFSETQ. The CDR3 has 15 amino acids. CDR3 sequence reads: CASSPRTGSNEKLFF. The CDR3 coding sequence is TGCGCCAGCAGCCCGAGGACAGGATCTAATGAAAAACTGTTTTTT.

The table lists this clone with a few counts. This rearrangement joins TRBV19 to TRBJ2-1; possibly TRBD1 for D (6 bases). The CDR3 sequence is 16 residues long. Germline-derived CDR1 and CDR2 are LNHDA and SQIVND (reference sequence). Trimming took 3 bases from V and 4 from J, leaving 16 bases between them. The CDR3 here is CASSIGTPLEYNEQFF. The CDR3 region has the DNA TGTGCCAGTAGTATCGGGACACCCCTTGAATACAATGAGCAGTTCTTC.

The CDR3 nucleotides are TGTGCCAGCAGTGTTACAGGGACCTACGAGCAGTACTTC. Translating gives CASSVTGTYEQYF. This sequence joins TRBV25-1 and TRBJ2-7; TRBD1 is a possible D gene (6 bases). Trimming left V 4 bases short and J 2 bases short, with 9 bases between. CDR1 is MGHDK and CDR2 is SYGVNS in the germline V gene. The CDR3 spans 13 residues.

The V gene is TRBV5-6, the J gene TRBJ1-6, with D tentatively TRBD1 (5 bases). The CDR3 runs to 16 residues. Germline V lookup: CDR1 SGHDT, CDR2 YYEEEE. V gave up 4 bases and J gave up 4 bases, with 15 bases separating them. The CDR3 sequence: CASSAPGTDYNSPLHF. CDR3 in DNA: TGTGCCAGCAGCGCGCCCGGGACGGATTATAATTCACCCCTCCACTTT.

The chain uses TRBV7-2 and TRBJ2-1, with 15 bases that match TRBD2. Germline V gives CDR1 SGHTA, CDR2 FQGNSA. Unmatched junction bases numbered 10, after V lost 7 bases and J lost 0 bases. The CDR3 sequence is 19 residues long. The CDR3 region is CASTSPGTSGGSSYNEQFF. CDR3 bases: TGTGCCAGCACCTCACCCGGGACTAGCGGGGGGAGCTCCTACAATGAGCAGTTCTTC.

This rearrangement joins TRBV9 to TRBJ1-2; 7 positions match TRBD1. Per the germline V gene, CDR1 is SGDLS and CDR2 is YYNGEE. J gave up 6 bases and V 0 bases, and 14 bases lay outside the gene matches. The CDR3 is 17 residues long. As DNA, the CDR3 is TGTGCCAGCAGCGTAGACGCAGGGGGGATTCTAACCGATGGCTACACCTTC. It yields the protein CASSVDAGGILTDGYTF.

CDR3 coding DNA: TGCGCCAGCAGCCAGGACCGGAATACGCAGTATTTT. This sequence encodes CASSQDRNTQYF. The J gene is TRBJ2-3, the V gene TRBV4-3; D uncertain. CDR1 is LGHNA, CDR2 YSLEER, per germline. The CDR3 covers 12 residues. The V gene lost 3 bases and the J gene lost 7 bases, with 8 bases spanning the gap.